This T cell receptor (beta chain) comes out of a study of blood T cell repertoires in COVID-19. Study-level information: The United States, Italy and Spain supplied acute and convalescent COVID-19 samples. T cells, B-cell-depleted T cells, or PBMCs provided the cDNA or gDNA that served as material.

In the authors' methods: The authors estimated nucleated cell counts from reference gene primer amplification. The data were produced by immunoSEQ multiplex PCR, yet TCRdb's version contains in-frame clones alone and is incomplete. V and J calls and clone size are as listed in that table; D and trimming were resolved from the DNA. This table has some 120,000 clones, 80% appearing once. Deletions cut 2 bases from V and 1 base from J, with 5 bases between. The germline gives CDR1 PRHDT, CDR2 FYEKMQ (reference sequence). The CDR3 is 13 amino acids. Sample: peripheral blood. The TCR originated in a human donor in a cohort sampled during active COVID-19. The chain couples TRBV13 to TRBJ1-1, with D unclear. The CDR3 sequence is CASSLFGNTEAFF. In nucleotides, the CDR3 is TGTGCCAGCAGCTTATTCGGGAACACTGAAGCTTTCTTT.